This TCR beta chain was sequenced during a study of cytomegalovirus exposure and HLA in healthy donors. Looking at the study overall: The study placed about four fifths of its 350 to 450 genotyped donors in the Caucasian-associated ancestry cluster. Study-level findings and limits: The classifier reportedly diagnosed cytomegalovirus status with high sensitivity and specificity.

Primers: 60 Vbeta forward and 13 Jbeta reverse. As processed by the authors: Some 10 million shared chains were among the 65 million to 85 million unique TCR beta chains that a later analysis counted. Data came from immunoSEQ multiplex PCR; TCRdb stores just in-frame clones and leaves some out. D and trimming were read from the DNA, whereas the V and J calls and clone size are those reported in that table. The sample holds some 95,000 clones, around four fifths seen once. The CDR3 has 15 residues. Trimming cost V 2 bases and J 1 base; bases outside gene matches: 2. Germline loops: CDR1 MGHRA, CDR2 YSYEKL. On this clone: The antigen remains unidentified.

The sequence was collected from a woman in her forties in good health and CMV-seronegative. The V call is TRBV4-1, the J call TRBJ1-1; 9 bases align to TRBD1. Specimen: PBMCs. This CDR3 is CASSQRQGENTEAFF. CDR3 DNA: TGCGCCAGCAGCCAAAGACAGGGGGAGAACACTGAAGCTTTCTTT.